These 27 T cell receptor beta chains were all obtained from the same sample, sequenced in a study of blood T cell repertoires in COVID-19. Profiled with immunoSEQ multiplex PCR; TCRdb holds only in-frame clones, not every one. Here the sample spans over 200,000 clones, 83% being singletons. The material sequenced was peripheral blood. The source is a woman aged 50 to 60 with acute or convalescent COVID-19.

CDR3 nucleotide sequence: TGTGCCACCAGTGATACAGGGATGGGCACTGAAGCTTTCTTT. This sequence encodes CATSDTGMGTEAFF. The J gene is TRBJ1-1, the V gene TRBV24-1; TRBD1 might be the D (6 bases). The CDR3 sequence is 14 residues long. The germline V gene has CDR1 KGHDR and CDR2 SFDVKD. The ends were cut back, 3 bases at V and 4 bases at J, with 11 bases in the middle.

The gene calls are TRBV19 and TRBJ2-1; TRBD2 matches at 15 bases. The CDR3 is 18 amino acids. The V gene's germline CDR1 is LNHDA and CDR2 SQIVND (reference sequence). Germline trimming cut 4 bases from V and 5 bases from J; bases unmatched to any gene: 9. This chain's CDR3 is CASSTGLAGGLGDNEQFF. The CDR3 DNA reads as TGTGCCAGTAGTACCGGACTAGCGGGAGGGCTGGGGGACAATGAGCAGTTCTTC.

This clone was seen a few times. The CDR3 is CSVEGTGVNIQYF. CDR3 nucleotide sequence: TGCAGCGTTGAAGGGACAGGGGTTAACATTCAGTACTTC. The V gene is TRBV29-1, the J gene TRBJ2-4; 9 bases map to TRBD1. There are 13 residues in the CDR3. The junction had 2 bases not matched to a gene; V was cut back by 1 base and J by 7 bases. Per the germline V gene, CDR1 is SQVTM and CDR2 is ANQGSEA.

The chain is built from TRBV7-6 and TRBJ2-7, with TRBD2 matching over 13 bases. J lost 2 bases, V lost 6 bases, and 7 bases had no gene match. Per the germline V gene, CDR1 is SGHVS and CDR2 is FNYEAQ. The CDR3 sequence is 16 residues long. The CDR3 sequence is CASSIEGTSGAYEQYF. In nucleotides, the CDR3 is TGTGCCAGCAGTATCGAGGGGACTAGCGGGGCCTACGAGCAGTACTTC.

The V and J genes are TRBV28 and TRBJ2-3; perhaps TRBD1 as D (6 bases). V lost 6 bases and J lost 2, with 15 bases in between. The CDR3 is 15 residues long. From germline, CDR1 is MDHEN and CDR2 SYDVKM. CDR3 nucleotides: TGTGCCAGCAGCCCCAGAGGGGGTATCACAGATACGCAGTATTTT. Protein sequence: CASSPRGGITDTQYF.

V and J are TRBV24-1 and TRBJ1-1; the D gene is possibly TRBD1 (6 bases). V dropped 7 bases and J dropped 4 bases, with 12 bases sitting between them. Germline CDR1 and CDR2: KGHDR and SFDVKD. The CDR3 spans 13 residues. CDR3 loop: CATRHRVGTEAFF. CDR3 bases: TGTGCCACCAGGCACAGGGTGGGCACTGAAGCTTTCTTT.

This sequence joins TRBV2 and TRBJ2-7; the match to TRBD1 covers 8 bases. Looked up from germline, CDR1 is SNHLY and CDR2 is FYNNEI. The CDR3 runs 15 residues. V lost 6 bases to trimming and J lost 2 bases; unmatched junction nucleotides: 9. CDR3 loop: CASSPGTGVPYEQYF. In DNA, the CDR3 is TGTGCCAGCAGCCCAGGGACAGGCGTCCCCTACGAGCAGTACTTC. The entire variable domain, with the rest obtained from reference TRBV2 and TRBJ2-7, is as follows: EPEVTQTPSHQVTQMGQEVILRCVPISNHLYFYWYRQILGQKVEFLVSFYNNEISEKSEIFDDQFSVERPDGSNFTLKIRSTKLEDSAMYFCASSPGTGVPYEQYFGPGTRLTVT.

The sample holds one count of this clone. The genes are TRBV5-6 and TRBJ2-1; 8 nucleotides align to TRBD2. The CDR3 totals 16 residues. Germline V gene data show CDR1 as SGHDT and CDR2 as YYEEEE. The junction had 10 bases not matched to a gene; V was cut back by 0 bases and J by 8 bases. In nucleotides, the CDR3 is TGTGCCAGCAGCTTGGGGATACGGGAGGGTCGGGATGAGCAGTTCTTC. It translates to CASSLGIREGRDEQFF.

J is TRBJ2-1 and V is TRBV5-4, with 10 bases that match TRBD2. Germline V gene sequence: CDR1 SGHNT, CDR2 YYREEE (reference sequence). Trimming at V came to 4 bases and at J to 5 bases, leaving 6 bases not matched to a gene. The CDR3 is 15 amino acids. The CDR3 DNA sequence: TGTGCCAGCAGCCTGGGTCTAGCGGGAGACAATGAGCAGTTCTTC. Amino acid sequence: CASSLGLAGDNEQFF.

CDR3 residues: CASSYKPNDYTGELFF. Here the CDR3 DNA reads TGTGCCAGCAGTTATAAACCTAATGACTACACCGGGGAGCTGTTTTTT. This chain links TRBV27 with TRBJ2-2; D gene uncertain. Trimming left V 4 bases short and J 3 bases short, with 15 bases between. Germline lookup yields CDR1 MNHEY and CDR2 SMNVEV (reference sequence). The CDR3 is 16 residues long.

This clone appeared a few times. DNA of the CDR3: TGTGCCAGCCCTCCACAGGGCTTAGACTCCTACAATGAGCAGTTCTTC. Amino acid sequence: CASPPQGLDSYNEQFF. V gene TRBV28 combines with J gene TRBJ2-1, with D possibly TRBD1 on 6 matching bases. Trimming left V 8 bases short and J 0 bases short, with 17 bases between. This CDR3 has 16 amino acids. The germline CDR1 and CDR2 sequences are MDHEN and SYDVKM.

The genes are TRBV5-1 and TRBJ2-5; a weak D match, TRBD1 (7 bases). Germline V lookup: CDR1 SGHRS, CDR2 YFSETQ. Trimming left V 1 base short and J 5 bases short, with 18 bases between. This CDR3 contains 16 residues. CDR3 in amino acids: CASSLSPDRAGETQYF. The CDR3 DNA reads as TGCGCCAGCAGCTTGTCCCCCGACAGGGCGGGGGAGACCCAGTACTTC.

This clone was observed a few times. The rearrangement joins TRBV6-2 or TRBV6-3 to TRBJ2-1; maybe TRBD1 (6 bases). The germline V gene encodes CDR1 MNHEY and CDR2 SVGEGT. Trimming pared 0 bases from V and 5 bases from J, leaving 14 bases between. CDR3 length: 16 amino acids. CDR3 protein: CASSYSFRQENNEQFF. Written as DNA, the CDR3 is TGTGCCAGCAGTTACTCGTTTAGACAGGAGAACAATGAGCAGTTCTTC.

In DNA, the CDR3 is TGTGCCAGCAGTAGGCCCCGACACGATGAGCAGTTCTTC. The encoded protein is CASSRPRHDEQFF. The rearrangement uses TRBV21-1 and TRBJ2-1; TRBD1, as called in the table, went unchecked against the DNA. TRBV21-1 is flagged as a pseudogene. The CDR3 loop spans 13 amino acids.

This chain joins TRBV5-4 and TRBJ2-7, with D possibly matching TRBD2 (6 bases). CDR1 is SGHNT, CDR2 YYREEE, per germline (reference sequence). This CDR3 spans 17 amino acids. Trimming shortened V by 4 bases and J by 0 bases, and 20 bases separated the two germline ends. The CDR3 DNA reads as TGTGCCAGCAGCAACGGGGGAATTAGCGGATTCTCCTACGAGCAGTACTTC. It codes for CASSNGGISGFSYEQYF.

The chain joins TRBV6-1 to TRBJ2-7; the D gene is possibly TRBD1 (8 bases). The CDR3 has 18 amino acids. The germline gives CDR1 MNHNS, CDR2 SASEGT. With 2 bases removed from V and 4 bases from J, the gap between germline ends came to 24 bases. CDR3 sequence: CASSEFWTGTRGGYEQYF. In DNA, the CDR3 is TGTGCCAGCAGTGAATTTTGGACAGGGACGCGCGGGGGATACGAGCAGTACTTC.

The CDR3 here is CASSFSGIYEQYF. In nucleotides, the CDR3 is TGTGCCAGCAGTTTTAGCGGGATCTACGAGCAGTACTTC. The chain links TRBV11-2 to TRBJ2-7; 8 nucleotides align to TRBD2. Germline loops: CDR1 SGHAT, CDR2 FQNNGV. The CDR3 consists of 13 residues. Trimming cost V 6 bases and J 3 bases; bases outside gene matches: 4.

This chain connects TRBV5-4 to TRBJ2-1; 9 bases align to TRBD2. The germline gives CDR1 SGHNT, CDR2 YYREEE (reference sequence). The CDR3 totals 20 residues. J gave up 1 base and V 0 bases, and 14 bases lay outside the gene matches. CDR3 protein: CASSLEPGTSSARSYNEQFF. Here the CDR3 DNA reads TGTGCCAGCAGCTTGGAACCCGGGACTAGCTCCGCTAGATCCTACAATGAGCAGTTCTTC.

The chain couples TRBV5-1 to TRBJ2-7; unclear D gene. The CDR3 covers 14 residues. Trimming left V 2 bases short and J 1 base short, with 10 bases between. Germline-derived CDR1 and CDR2 are SGHRS and YFSETQ. The CDR3 region has the DNA TGCGCCAGCAGCTTCTCGGTGAGTTCCTACGAGCAGTACTTC. It is translated as CASSFSVSSYEQYF.

This sequence joins TRBV27 and TRBJ2-7; D perhaps matches TRBD1 (6 bases). The CDR3 runs 14 residues. Trimming removed 1 base from V and 3 bases from J, with 10 bases in between. CDR1 MNHEY and CDR2 SMNVEV come from the germline V gene (reference sequence). The CDR3 nucleotides are TGTGCCAGCAGTTTATTCGACAGGATCTACGAGCAGTACTTC. Its translation: CASSLFDRIYEQYF.

The CDR3 coding sequence is TGTGCCAGCAGCCGACAGGGGATCTACGAGCAGTACTTC. Protein sequence: CASSRQGIYEQYF. This chain connects TRBV2 to TRBJ2-7; TRBD1 agrees at 8 bases. Trimming took 6 bases from V and 3 from J; bases not matched to a gene: 4. Germline lookup yields CDR1 SNHLY and CDR2 FYNNEI. This CDR3 is built from 13 residues.

CDR3 sequence reads: CASSEKARAGVPEQYF. CDR3 DNA sequence: TGTGCCAGCAGTGAAAAGGCGCGGGCGGGAGTCCCCGAGCAGTACTTC. This chain joins TRBV6-1 and TRBJ2-7; 7 bases agree with TRBD2. The CDR3 runs to 16 residues. CDR1 and CDR2 (germline): MNHNS, SASEGT. V lost 2 bases to trimming and J lost 6 bases; unmatched junction nucleotides: 13.

The chain recombines TRBV9 with TRBJ1-1; unclear D gene. This CDR3 is 13 amino acids long. CDR1 and CDR2 (germline): SGDLS, YYNGEE. V dropped 4 bases and J dropped 7 bases, with 14 bases sitting between them. This CDR3 is CASSSLPAGEAFF. The CDR3 DNA follows: TGTGCCAGCAGCTCACTCCCCGCGGGTGAAGCTTTCTTT. Full variable domain (missing parts from reference TRBV9 and TRBJ1-1): DSGVTQTPKHLITATGQRVTLRCSPRSGDLSVYWYQQSLDQGLQFLIQYYNGEERAKGNILERFSAQQFPDLHSELNLSSLELGDSALYFCASSSLPAGEAFFGQGTRLTVV.

V gene TRBV3-1 (or the pseudogene TRBV3-2) combines with J gene TRBJ2-6; 13 bases match TRBD2. V was pared by 4 bases and J by 1 base, with 7 bases of the junction left unmatched. This CDR3 comprises 19 residues. The germline gives CDR1 LGHDT, CDR2 YNNKEL (reference sequence). The CDR3 DNA sequence: TGTGCCAGCAGCCTGACCGGACTAGCGGGAGCTTCTGGGGCCAACGTCCTGACTTTC. Amino acids: CASSLTGLAGASGANVLTF.

J is TRBJ2-1 and V is TRBV9; D possibly corresponds to TRBD1 (5 bases). Germline V gene sequence: CDR1 SGDLS, CDR2 YYNGEE. This CDR3 region has 11 residues. The germline V and J ends were trimmed by 0 bases and 16 bases, with 11 bases remaining between them. The CDR3 nucleotides read TGTGCCAGCAGCGTAGTGGGGCCGTTATTCTTC. This gives the protein CASSVVGPLFF.

This clone was found a few times. J is TRBJ2-5 and V is TRBV6-5, with 9 bases lining up with TRBD2. With 8 bases clipped from V and 5 bases from J, the junction kept 12 bases outside the gene matches. CDR1 is MNHEY and CDR2 is SVGAGI in the germline V gene. The CDR3 consists of 15 residues. This CDR3 is CASSDGGRADETQYF. For the CDR3, the DNA is TGTGCCAGCTCGGACGGCGGGAGGGCTGACGAGACCCAGTACTTC.

This rearrangement joins TRBV27 to TRBJ2-7; 7 bases agree with TRBD1. J lost 4 bases, V lost 2 bases, and 8 bases had no gene match. Looked up from germline, CDR1 is MNHEY and CDR2 is SMNVEV (reference sequence). The CDR3 runs to 15 residues. In DNA, the CDR3 is TGTGCCAGCAGTTTAATTAGGACAGGCCGGTACGAGCAGTACTTC. Encoded protein: CASSLIRTGRYEQYF.